This T cell receptor beta chain stems from a study of shared clonotypes between healthy human individuals. Overall study findings and caveats: Clonotypes which were not shared had lower generation probabilities than clonotypes that all four donors shared.

CDR1 is GTSNPN, CDR2 SVGIG, per germline (reference sequence). CDR3 length equals 13 residues. The ends were cut back, 8 bases at V and 1 base at J, with 11 bases in the middle. In the original analysis: For the immunoSEQ data, sequences were junction-only without quality scores, so filtering differed. Method: immunoSEQ multiplex PCR; TCRdb's copy keeps in-frame clones and lacks some. From that table come the V and J calls and clone size; the DNA was used to work out D and trimming. This sample has about 1.1 million clones, with about 80% found just once. About this clone itself: The antigen is unknown.

The sequencing input was memory CD4+ T cells from PBMCs. Subset defined: CD45RA-negative fraction. The genes are TRBV30 and TRBJ1-4; D remains ambiguous. The sequence was obtained from a man between 18 and 29 years old in good health. Some clones in this sample may be carry-over from other donors' samples. The CDR3 sequence is CAAHSITNEKLFF. CDR3 nucleotides: TGTGCCGCTCACAGCATAACTAATGAAAAACTGTTTTTT. Using reference TRBV30 and TRBJ1-4 for the parts outside the CDR3, the full variable domain is SQTIHQWPATLVQPVGSPLSLECTVEGTSNPNLYWYRQAAGRGLQLLFYSVGIGQISSEVPQNLSASRPQDRQFILSSKKLLLSDSGFYLCAAHSITNEKLFFGSGTQLSVL.